This T cell receptor (beta chain) was captured in a study of a mutant IDH1 vaccine in newly diagnosed glioma. The germline V gene encodes CDR1 SEHNR and CDR2 FQNEAQ (reference sequence). This CDR3 spans 15 amino acids. V lost 2 bases and J 3 bases, leaving 11 bases between the germline ends. In the case of this clone: What it binds is not known.

Noted time point: week 35, safety follow-up. Alongside topical imiquimod, each dose of vaccine comprised 300 ug of mutant IDH1 20-mer peptide. New WHO grade 3 or 4 astrocytomas that were IDH1-mutant and ATRX-lost had been found in donors. TCRdb keeps only in-frame clones here, not all; method: immunoSEQ multiplex PCR. The sample holds approximately 61,000 clones, roughly 81% seen once. This specimen was PBMCs, taken from a glioma patient whose treatment included an IDH1 peptide vaccine. V and J are TRBV7-9 and TRBJ2-1; tentatively, D is TRBD1 (5 bases). This clonotype was obtained from a man aged 35 to 55 with glioma. The CDR3 sequence: CASSLKGVDYNEQFF. CDR3 sequence (DNA): TGTGCCAGCAGCTTAAAAGGGGTCGACTACAATGAGCAGTTCTTC.